This T cell receptor (beta chain) was identified in a study of blood T cells in healthy people across ages. The second PCR ran roughly 6 to 11 cycles with a sample-barcoded 5' primer and J-beta primers. In TCRdb, the 5' RACE reads were re-called with MiXCR into one record per CDR3 protein. The sample lists a few hundred thousand distinct CDR3 sequences, over 45% occurring once. V was pared by 4 bases and J by 0 bases, with 13 bases between. CDR3 length: 17 residues. Looked up from germline, CDR1 is SEHNR and CDR2 is FQNEAQ (reference sequence). The receptor comes from a man between 60 and 70 years old in good health. Specimen: blood. This sequence joins TRBV7-9 and TRBJ2-6; D is perhaps TRBD1 or TRBD2 (5 bases each). The CDR3 loop reads CASSSYGTASGANVLTF. The CDR3 nucleotides are TGTGCCAGCAGCTCCTACGGGACGGCCTCTGGGGCCAACGTCCTGACTTTC. Drawing the rest from reference TRBV7-9 and TRBJ2-6, the complete variable domain is DTGVSQNPRHKITKRGQNVTFRCDPISEHNRLYWYRQTLGQGPEFLTYFQNEAQLEKSRLLSDRFSAERPKGSFSTLEIQRTEQGDSAMYLCASSSYGTASGANVLTFGAGSRLTVL.